Listed here are 5 T cell receptor beta chains from one sample, sequenced in a study of blood T cell repertoires in COVID-19. Clones were sequenced by immunoSEQ multiplex PCR, and TCRdb holds only the in-frame ones, with some missing. The repertoire holds under 150,000 clones, with around 73% as singletons. The specimen sequenced was peripheral blood. Receptors were obtained from a woman in her fifties or sixties with active or convalescent COVID-19.

Notes on this clone: Other DNA sequences in the sample encode the same CDR3. The V call is TRBV30, the J call TRBJ2-2; TRBD2 agrees at 10 bases. Unmatched junction bases numbered 3, after V lost 3 bases and J lost 2 bases. Per the germline V gene, CDR1 is GTSNPN and CDR2 is SVGIG (reference sequence). The CDR3 is made up of 15 amino acids. The CDR3: CAWRLAGFNTGELFF. CDR3 DNA: TGTGCCTGGAGACTAGCGGGATTTAACACCGGGGAGCTGTTTTTT.

This clone occurred once. The V and J genes are TRBV28 and TRBJ1-2; unclear D gene. The V gene lost 6 bases and the J gene lost 4 bases, with 9 bases spanning the gap. Germline CDR1 and CDR2: MDHEN and SYDVKM. The CDR3 covers 12 residues. Here the CDR3 reads CASSRTLYGYTF. CDR3 in DNA: TGTGCCAGCAGCCGGACTCTCTATGGCTACACCTTC.

CDR3 in amino acids: CASSLLTGASGSEQYF. For the CDR3, the DNA is TGTGCCAGCAGCCTCTTAACTGGGGCCTCCGGTTCAGAGCAGTACTTC. This rearrangement joins TRBV4-2 to TRBJ2-7, with D possibly TRBD1 on 5 matching bases. V was trimmed by 4 bases and J by 7 bases, leaving 23 bases between them. From germline, CDR1 is LGHNA and CDR2 YNFKEQ. The CDR3 totals 16 residues.

The chain recombines TRBV19 with TRBJ2-3; the D gene is possibly TRBD2 (6 bases). V lost 3 bases and J lost 3, with 16 bases in between. The CDR3 contains 16 residues. The germline gives CDR1 LNHDA, CDR2 SQIVND (reference sequence). CDR3 amino acids: CASSITTSLMTDTQYF. CDR3 sequence (DNA): TGTGCCAGTAGTATTACGACTAGTTTGATGACAGATACGCAGTATTTT.

This clone was seen only a few times. The chain links TRBV7-9 to TRBJ1-2; 8 nucleotides align to TRBD1. V shed 5 bases, J shed 0 bases, and the junction held 8 bases outside the gene matches. This CDR3 contains 16 residues. In germline, CDR1 is SEHNR, CDR2 FQNEAQ (reference sequence). The CDR3 region is CASSQQGGVTNYGYTF. The CDR3 DNA is TGTGCCAGCAGCCAACAGGGGGGGGTTACTAACTATGGCTACACCTTC.